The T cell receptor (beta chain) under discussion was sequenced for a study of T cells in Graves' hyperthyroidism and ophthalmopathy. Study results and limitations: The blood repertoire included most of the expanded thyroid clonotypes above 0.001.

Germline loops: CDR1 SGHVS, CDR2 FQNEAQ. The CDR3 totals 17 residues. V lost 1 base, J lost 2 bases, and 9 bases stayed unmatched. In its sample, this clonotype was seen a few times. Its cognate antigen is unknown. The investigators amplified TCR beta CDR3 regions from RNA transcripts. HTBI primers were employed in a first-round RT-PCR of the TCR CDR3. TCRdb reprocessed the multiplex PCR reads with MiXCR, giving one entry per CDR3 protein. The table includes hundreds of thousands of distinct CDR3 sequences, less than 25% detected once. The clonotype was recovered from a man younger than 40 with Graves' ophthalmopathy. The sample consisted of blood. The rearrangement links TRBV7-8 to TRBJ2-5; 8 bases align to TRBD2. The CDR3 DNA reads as TGTGCCAGCAGCTTAGGGGCAGCGGGAGAATCGCAAGAGACCCAGTACTTC. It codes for CASSLGAAGESQETQYF.